Below are 26 T cell receptor beta chains sequenced from a single sample in a study of T cell repertoires in cytomegalovirus infection. From the reads, TCRdb called clonotypes with MiXCR, one entry per CDR3 protein. Found here are roughly 920,000 distinct CDR3 sequences, around 32% of them singletons; the top ten hold around an eighth. Their antigen targets remain unknown. The sample here was cultured CD8+ T cells from PBMCs, taken from culture after CMV antigen stimulation. The origin of the receptors is a human donor in good health (CMV status not recorded). Some clones in this sample may be carry-over from other donors' samples.

This clonotype was counted between two and nine times. The chain uses TRBV19 and TRBJ1-1, with unresolved D. Germline V CDR1 and CDR2: LNHDA, SQIVND (reference sequence). The CDR3 length is 12 residues. The V gene lost 5 bases and the J gene lost 4 bases, with 8 bases spanning the gap. CDR3 loop: CASSVRRTEAFF. The CDR3 DNA sequence: TGTGCCAGTAGTGTTAGACGCACTGAAGCTTTCTTT.

Here the CDR3 DNA reads TGTGCCAGCAGCCCCTACAGCGGGGGGGTGGTAGACAATGAGCAGTTCTTC. This translates into CASSPYSGGVVDNEQFF. The gene calls are TRBV4-2 and TRBJ2-1, with 10 positions matching TRBD2. CDR1 is LGHNA and CDR2 is YNFKEQ in the germline V gene. J was trimmed by 5 bases and V by 4 bases; bases with no gene match: 11. The CDR3 runs 17 residues.

This clonotype was observed many times. This chain joins TRBV7-2 and TRBJ2-3, with TRBD2 matching over 8 bases. The CDR3 runs to 16 residues. J was trimmed by 2 bases and V by 2 bases; bases with no gene match: 6. The germline V gene encodes CDR1 SGHTA and CDR2 FQGNSA. CDR3: CASSLNPGLVTDTQYF. Written as DNA, the CDR3 is TGTGCCAGCAGCTTAAATCCGGGACTAGTCACAGATACGCAGTATTTT. Complete variable domain (other parts from reference TRBV7-2 and TRBJ2-3): GAGVSQSPSNKVTEKGKDVELRCDPISGHTALYWYRQSLGQGLEFLIYFQGNSAPDKSGLPSDRFSAERTGGSVSTLTIQRTQQEDSAVYLCASSLNPGLVTDTQYFGPGTRLTVL.

The rearrangement uses TRBV5-5 and TRBJ2-1, with TRBD1 as a possible D gene (5 bases). V shed 1 base and J shed 5 bases, with 10 bases lying between them. The CDR3 has 14 amino acids. Germline-derived CDR1 and CDR2 are SGHKS and YYEKEE (reference sequence). The CDR3 region is CASSLRRTNNEQFF. CDR3 nucleotide sequence: TGTGCCAGCAGCTTGCGTCGGACAAACAATGAGCAGTTCTTC.

This clonotype was seen ten or more times. The chain employs TRBV6-5 and TRBJ1-6; D is unclear. Germline CDR1 is MNHEY and CDR2 is SVGAGI. This CDR3 is built from 18 residues. Trimming cost V 7 bases and J 8 bases, with 27 bases left between them. The DNA of the CDR3 is TGTGCCAGCACCAAAAGCACGGTCCCGAGGTGGTTAGATTCACCCCTCCACTTT. The encoded protein is CASTKSTVPRWLDSPLHF.

The chain has TRBV7-9 and TRBJ2-3; D possibly matches TRBD1 or TRBD2 (5 bases each). Trimming cost V 5 bases and J 0 bases, with 9 bases left between them. The CDR3 has 14 residues. Germline lookup yields CDR1 SEHNR and CDR2 FQNEAQ (reference sequence). CDR3 in amino acids: CASSQWDSTDTQYF. The CDR3 nucleotides read TGTGCCAGCAGCCAATGGGACAGCACAGATACGCAGTATTTT.

This clonotype was seen a few times. CDR3: CASKQGPLETQYF. The CDR3 DNA is TGTGCCAGCAAACAGGGGCCACTAGAGACCCAGTACTTC. The rearrangement links TRBV6-2 or TRBV6-3 to TRBJ2-5; 7 bases agree with TRBD1. The CDR3 totals 13 residues. Germline V gives CDR1 MNHEY, CDR2 SVGEGT. V was pared by 7 bases and J by 4 bases, with 6 bases of the junction left unmatched.

The chain links TRBV5-1 to TRBJ1-2; 7 nucleotides agree with TRBD1. The germline V gene encodes CDR1 SGHRS and CDR2 YFSETQ. With V trimmed by 3 bases and J by 8 bases, 13 bases remained unmatched. CDR3 length equals 15 residues. Written as DNA, the CDR3 is TGCGCCAGCAGCTCCTCCCAGGACAGGTGGGGCGGCTACACCTTC. Its protein product is CASSSSQDRWGGYTF. The full variable domain, completed using reference TRBV5-1 and TRBJ1-2, is KAGVTQTPRYLIKTRGQQVTLSCSPISGHRSVSWYQQTPGQGLQFLFEYFSETQRNKGNFPGRFSGRQFSNSRSEMNVSTLELGDSALYLCASSSSQDRWGGYTFGSGTRLTVV.

With respect to this clonotype: No conserved phenylalanine or tryptophan is present at the end of the CDR3, so a read error is the likely explanation. The rearrangement links TRBV11-2 to TRBJ1-1; 8 bases fit TRBD1. Trimming cost V 6 bases and J 1 base; bases outside gene matches: 7. Germline CDR1 is SGHAT and CDR2 is FQNNGV. This CDR3 has 15 residues. CDR3 coding DNA: TGTGCCAGCAGACCCTGGACAGGGCAGAACACTGAAGCTTTCTCT. Translating it yields CASRPWTGQNTEAFS.

This clonotype was picked up many times. DNA of the CDR3: TGTGCCAGCAGTCGACCCTTCGGGGGTAGATCTACCGGGGAGCTGTTTTTT. Encoded protein: CASSRPFGGRSTGELFF. V gene TRBV7-6 combines with J gene TRBJ2-2; TRBD2 might be the D (6 bases). CDR1 SGHVS and CDR2 FNYEAQ come from the germline V gene. V was cut by 6 bases and J by 5 bases, with 22 bases left in between. This CDR3 comprises 17 residues.

V usage is TRBV2 and J usage is TRBJ1-4; 9 bases are shared with TRBD1. V gave up 6 bases and J gave up 6 bases; unmatched junction bases: 11. From germline, CDR1 is SNHLY and CDR2 FYNNEI. CDR3 size: 16 residues. The chain's CDR3 is CASSYPRTGADEKLFF. The CDR3 DNA reads as TGTGCCAGCAGCTACCCTCGGACAGGGGCGGATGAAAAACTGTTTTTT.

Regarding this clonotype: An end of the junction does not agree with germline; a read error may underlie this. The chain employs TRBV27 and TRBJ2-5; a possible D gene is TRBD2 (5 bases). The CDR3 sequence is 13 residues long. CDR1 MNHEY and CDR2 SMNVEV come from the germline V gene (reference sequence). CDR3: CANSFGVRETQYF. The DNA of the CDR3 is TGTGCCAACAGTTTCGGGGTCCGGGAGACCCAGTACTTC.

In this sample, this clonotype turned up many times. The chain employs TRBV12-3 or TRBV12-4 and TRBJ1-1, with D uncertain. Trimming removed 9 bases from V and 1 base from J, with 9 bases in between. The CDR3 length is 12 residues. CDR3 loop: CASFGWNTEAFF. Written as DNA, the CDR3 is TGTGCCAGTTTTGGGTGGAACACTGAAGCTTTCTTT.

This clonotype has only a few counts. The CDR3 loop reads CATSRDRGQSYNQPQHF. The DNA of the CDR3 is TGTGCCACCAGCAGAGATCGGGGGCAGTCCTACAATCAGCCCCAGCATTTT. The chain combines TRBV15 with TRBJ1-5, with TRBD1 as a possible D gene (6 bases). Germline assignment: CDR1 LNHNV and CDR2 YYDKDF (reference sequence). The CDR3 runs 17 residues. The V gene lost 0 bases and the J gene lost 3 bases, with 15 bases spanning the gap.

A few counts support this clonotype. The chain is built from TRBV7-9 and TRBJ2-7, with D perhaps TRBD2 (5 bases). V gave up 6 bases and J gave up 0 bases, with 21 bases separating them. Germline V CDR1 and CDR2: SEHNR, FQNEAQ (reference sequence). The CDR3 runs 17 residues. CDR3 sequence reads: CASSPSLGSPLSYEQYF. The DNA of the CDR3 is TGTGCCAGCAGTCCCTCTTTGGGGAGCCCTCTCTCCTACGAGCAGTACTTC.

This chain joins TRBV2 and TRBJ1-1; D perhaps matches TRBD1 (5 bases). V gave up 6 bases and J gave up 4 bases, with 12 bases separating them. The germline V gene encodes CDR1 SNHLY and CDR2 FYNNEI. CDR3 size: 13 residues. CDR3 sequence: CASRTGLLTEAFF. In DNA form, the CDR3 reads TGTGCCAGCAGAACGGGACTACTCACTGAAGCTTTCTTT.

This rearrangement joins TRBV7-9 to TRBJ2-1; no firm D call. Trimming pared 1 base from V and 3 bases from J, leaving 13 bases between. The CDR3 length is 16 residues. Germline V gene data show CDR1 as SEHNR and CDR2 as FQNEAQ (reference sequence). In DNA form, the CDR3 reads TGTGCCAGCAGCTTAGGGTTCAGCGAGTTCTACAATGAGCAGTTCTTC. Translated, it gives CASSLGFSEFYNEQFF.

The rearrangement uses TRBV7-9 and TRBJ2-7; TRBD1 might be the D (6 bases). V gave up 6 bases and J gave up 1 base, with 10 bases separating them. This CDR3 is 13 amino acids long. Germline CDR1 is SEHNR and CDR2 is FQNEAQ (reference sequence). CDR3 loop: CASRDGQSYEQYV. The CDR3, as DNA: TGTGCCAGCAGGGATGGACAGTCCTACGAGCAGTACGTC.

The chain couples TRBV27 to TRBJ1-2; no definite D call. Trimming took 5 bases from V and 3 from J, leaving 10 bases between them. The CDR3 runs 13 residues. CDR1 and CDR2 from the germline V gene are MNHEY and SMNVEV (reference sequence). CDR3 in DNA: TGTGCCAGCAGTCAGGACGGATACTATGGCTACACCTTC. This encodes CASSQDGYYGYTF.

This chain connects TRBV24-1 to TRBJ2-2; 8 positions match TRBD2. Germline V gene data show CDR1 as KGHDR and CDR2 as SFDVKD. Losses at the gene ends were 1 base for V and 0 bases for J; bases not matched to a gene: 0. The CDR3 contains 16 residues. This CDR3 is CATSDFGGANTGELFF. DNA of the CDR3: TGTGCCACCAGTGATTTCGGGGGGGCGAACACCGGGGAGCTGTTTTTT.

This clonotype was recorded only once. The chain is built from TRBV7-6 and TRBJ2-5; D uncertain. V gave up 5 bases and J gave up 2 bases, with 15 bases separating them. CDR1 SGHVS and CDR2 FNYEAQ come from the germline V gene. The CDR3 consists of 15 residues. CDR3 bases: TGTGCCAGCAGCCACTCGGGCAGGCAACAAGAGACCCAGTACTTC. Protein sequence: CASSHSGRQQETQYF.

The rearrangement uses TRBV2 and TRBJ1-5; no firm D call. This CDR3 region has 13 residues. Germline V gene sequence: CDR1 SNHLY, CDR2 FYNNEI. V lost 3 bases to trimming and J lost 5 bases, with 8 bases between them. The CDR3 bases are TGTGCCAGCAGTGAGTTCGAGGATCAGCCCCAGCATTTT. It codes for CASSEFEDQPQHF.

This clonotype was counted only a few times. The V and J genes are TRBV7-8 and TRBJ1-4; 7 nucleotides line up with TRBD1. Germline lookup yields CDR1 SGHVS and CDR2 FQNEAQ. Trimming at V came to 1 base and at J to 4 bases, leaving 12 bases not matched to a gene. There are 18 residues in the CDR3. The CDR3 region has the DNA TGTGCCAGCAGCTTAGATGTCGGGCGGGGACAGAGTAATGAAAAACTGTTTTTT. It is translated as CASSLDVGRGQSNEKLFF.

This clonotype was counted between two and nine times. The chain couples TRBV10-3 to TRBJ2-1; D call uncertain. The CDR3 loop spans 15 amino acids. CDR1 and CDR2 (germline): ENHRY, SYGVKD. The germline V and J ends were trimmed by 0 bases and 8 bases, with 14 bases remaining between them. The CDR3 region is CAISESRKGRDEQFF. In DNA, the CDR3 is TGTGCCATCAGTGAGTCGAGAAAAGGACGGGATGAGCAGTTCTTC.

The chain couples TRBV20-1 to TRBJ1-4, with D tentatively TRBD1 (6 bases). CDR1 is DFQATT, CDR2 SNEGSKA, per germline (reference sequence). V was cut by 3 bases and J by 8 bases, with 7 bases left in between. CDR3 length equals 11 residues. The CDR3 DNA reads TGCAGTGCTAGGAGGGGGGAAAAACTGTTTTTT. Translated: CSARRGEKLFF.

With respect to this clonotype: The junction departs from germline at one end; a sequencing error may be responsible. CDR3 sequence reads: CASSLYSGTAPGNTIYF. In nucleotides, the CDR3 is TGTGCTAGCAGCTTATACTCGGGCACAGCCCCTGGAAACACCATATATTTT. This chain joins TRBV7-6 and TRBJ1-3; D gene uncertain. The CDR3 is 17 residues long. Germline lookup yields CDR1 SGHVS and CDR2 FNYEAQ. Filled out from reference TRBV7-6 and TRBJ1-3, the complete variable domain reads GAGVSQSPRYKVTKRGQDVALRCDPISGHVSLYWYRQALGQGPEFLTYFNYEAQQDKSGLPNDRFSAERPEGSISTLTIQRTEQRDSAMYRCASSLYSGTAPGNTIYFGEGSWLTVV.